This entry is about one T cell receptor beta chain. Its antigen is currently unknown. The data derive from a study of cytotoxic CD8 clonotypes in ibrutinib-treated CLL. General study points: Elevated clonality accompanied ibrutinib response, with a return toward baseline values at progression.

The repertoire was sequenced with immunoSEQ multiplex PCR; TCRdb's copy has only in-frame clones and lacks some. The sample shows over 150,000 clones, around 72% of them seen only once. Approximately 2.2 micrograms of genomic DNA came from cryopreserved PBMCs for TCR beta libraries. Germline CDR1 SQVTM, CDR2 ANQGSEA. Trimming stripped 5 bases from V and 4 bases from J, with 15 bases between. The CDR3 has 14 amino acids. V usage is TRBV29-1 and J usage is TRBJ2-1; perhaps TRBD1 as D (7 bases). The receptor was derived from a human donor with chronic lymphocytic leukemia. Sequences were derived from PBMCs, sampled after 24 months of ibrutinib treatment. The CDR3 nucleotides are TGCAGCGTTCCTACAGGGGACTCTTACAATGAGCAGTTCTTC. The encoded protein is CSVPTGDSYNEQFF.